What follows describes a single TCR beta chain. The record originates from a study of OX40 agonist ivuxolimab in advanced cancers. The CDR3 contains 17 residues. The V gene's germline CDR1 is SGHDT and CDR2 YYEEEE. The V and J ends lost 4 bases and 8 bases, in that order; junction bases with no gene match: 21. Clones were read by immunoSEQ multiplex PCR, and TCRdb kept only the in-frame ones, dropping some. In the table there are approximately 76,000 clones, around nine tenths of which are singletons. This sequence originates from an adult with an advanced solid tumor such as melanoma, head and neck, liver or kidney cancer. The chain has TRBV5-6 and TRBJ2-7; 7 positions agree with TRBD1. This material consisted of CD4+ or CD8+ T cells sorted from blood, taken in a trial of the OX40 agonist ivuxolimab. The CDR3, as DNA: TGTGCCAGCAGCCAGAATATTCAAGGGGGCGCGAGGAACAAGCAGTACTTC. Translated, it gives CASSQNIQGGARNKQYF.